This TCR beta chain was sequenced in a study of lymphopenia after photon versus proton radiotherapy. Study-level points and caveats: After lymphocyte nadir, photon-treated repertoires showed oligoclonal expansion, especially CD8+ Temra. Under photons, naive T cells and diversity fell while effector/memory populations rose.

V was trimmed by 0 bases and J by 8 bases, leaving 14 bases between them. CDR1 is SGDLS and CDR2 is YYNGEE in the germline V gene. The CDR3 runs to 14 residues. Profiled with immunoSEQ multiplex PCR; TCRdb holds only in-frame clones, not every one. The sample contains tens of thousands of clones, 85% to 90% of which appear only once. With respect to this clone: What it binds is not known.

This receptor was identified in a man of 80 years or more with esophageal cancer. The chain couples TRBV9 to TRBJ1-2; the D is unclear. This specimen was peripheral blood, taken from a patient treated with proton-based radiotherapy. Here the CDR3 DNA reads TGTGCCAGCAGCGTAGGATCAGGACGAGGAGGCTACACCTTC. Protein sequence: CASSVGSGRGGYTF.